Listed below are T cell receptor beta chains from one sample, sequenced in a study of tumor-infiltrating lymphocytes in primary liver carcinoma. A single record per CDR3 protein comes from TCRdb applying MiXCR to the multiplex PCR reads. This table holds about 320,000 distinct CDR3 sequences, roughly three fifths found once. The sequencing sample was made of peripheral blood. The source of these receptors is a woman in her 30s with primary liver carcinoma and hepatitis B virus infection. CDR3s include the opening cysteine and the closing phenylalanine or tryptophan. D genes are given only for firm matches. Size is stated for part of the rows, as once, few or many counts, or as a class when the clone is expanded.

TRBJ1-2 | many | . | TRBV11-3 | TGTGCCAGCAGCTTATCGGGGGGTAACTATGGCTACACCTTC | CASSLSGGNYGYTF
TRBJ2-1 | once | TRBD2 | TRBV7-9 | TGTGCCAGCGCCCACACCTCCGTAGTGGGAGGGCCCAATGAGCAGTTCTTC | CASAHTSVVGGPNEQFF
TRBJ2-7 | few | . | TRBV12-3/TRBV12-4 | TGTGCCAGCAGCCAGGCCACCACCTACGAGCAGTACTTC | CASSQATTYEQYF
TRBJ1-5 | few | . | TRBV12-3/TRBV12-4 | TGTGCCAGCAGTTTTTCTCCCACATTCGATCAGCCCCAGCATTTT | CASSFSPTFDQPQHF
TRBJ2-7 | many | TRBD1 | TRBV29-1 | TGCAGCGCTGGTTGGAGCTCAGGGGGCTACGAGCAGTACTTC | CSAGWSSGGYEQYF
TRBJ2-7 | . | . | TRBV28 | TGTGCCAGCAGTATGGACATTCGCTCCTACGAGCAGTACTTC | CASSMDIRSYEQYF
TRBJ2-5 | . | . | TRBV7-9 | TGTGCCAGCAGCTTCTGGGAGACCCAGTACTTC | CASSFWETQYF
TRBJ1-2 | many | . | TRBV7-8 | TGTGCCAGCAGCTTAGCATCAACACGGGCTGGCTACACCTTC | CASSLASTRAGYTF
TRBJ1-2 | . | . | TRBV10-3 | TGTGCCATCAGAGACAGCGGGGGGGACTATGGCTACACCTTC | CAIRDSGGDYGYTF
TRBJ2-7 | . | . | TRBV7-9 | TGTGCCAGCAGCTCGGTTGCGGGCGAGCAGTACTTC | CASSSVAGEQYF